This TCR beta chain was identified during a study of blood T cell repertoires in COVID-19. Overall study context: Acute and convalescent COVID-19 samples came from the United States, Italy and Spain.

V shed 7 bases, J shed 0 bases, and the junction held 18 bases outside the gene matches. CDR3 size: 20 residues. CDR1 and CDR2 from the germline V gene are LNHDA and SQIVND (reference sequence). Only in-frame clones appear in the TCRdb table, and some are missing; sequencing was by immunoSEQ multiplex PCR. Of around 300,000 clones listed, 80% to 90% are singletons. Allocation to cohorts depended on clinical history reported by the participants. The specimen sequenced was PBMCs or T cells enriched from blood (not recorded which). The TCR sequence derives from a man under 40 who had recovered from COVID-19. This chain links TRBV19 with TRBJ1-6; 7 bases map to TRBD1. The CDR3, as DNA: TGTGCCAGTACTTTGGGGTACAGGGGCCAATCGAGCTCCTATAATTCACCCCTCCACTTT. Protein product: CASTLGYRGQSSSYNSPLHF.